The next 20 T cell receptor beta chains were all read from a single sample in a study of blood T cells in healthy people across ages. Next came a second PCR, run for about 7 to 11 cycles, which used a sample-barcoded 5' primer along with a J-beta primer mix. MiXCR was run by TCRdb on the 5' RACE reads, yielding one entry per CDR3 protein. The sample includes roughly 1.5 million distinct CDR3 sequences, roughly two fifths of them seen just once. Sequencing was done on a sample of blood. The receptors were sampled from a woman aged 18-35 years in good health.

The rearrangement links TRBV20-1 to TRBJ2-7, with D uncertain. This CDR3 region has 12 residues. In germline, CDR1 is DFQATT, CDR2 SNEGSKA (reference sequence). V dropped 6 bases and J dropped 0 bases, with 9 bases sitting between them. CDR3 in amino acids: CSATNASYEQYF. CDR3 coding DNA: TGCAGTGCGACGAACGCCTCCTACGAGCAGTACTTC.

The chain combines TRBV7-8 with TRBJ2-5; tentative D call: TRBD2 (5 bases). Per germline, CDR1 SGHVS and CDR2 FQNEAQ. This CDR3 region has 15 residues. Trimming cost V 4 bases and J 11 bases, with 23 bases left between them. CDR3: CASSYLGIARTEQYF. The CDR3 coding sequence is TGTGCCAGCAGCTATCTCGGGATAGCGAGGACTGAGCAGTACTTC.

The genes are TRBV27 and TRBJ2-1; D is perhaps TRBD1 or TRBD2 (5 bases each). The CDR3 is made up of 15 amino acids. Trimming removed 4 bases from V and 2 bases from J, with 12 bases in between. The germline V gene encodes CDR1 MNHEY and CDR2 SMNVEV (reference sequence). In DNA, the CDR3 is TGTGCCAGCAGTTCAGGGACCGCTACCTACAATGAGCAGTTCTTC. This sequence encodes CASSSGTATYNEQFF.

This chain connects TRBV20-1 to TRBJ2-1; 7 bases agree with TRBD1. The germline V gene has CDR1 DFQATT and CDR2 SNEGSKA (reference sequence). The V segment lost 3 bases and the J segment 3 bases; nucleotides outside the gene matches: 5. The CDR3 spans 14 residues. The CDR3 loop is CSASGQGDYNEQFF. The CDR3 bases are TGCAGTGCTAGCGGGCAGGGGGACTACAATGAGCAGTTCTTC.

This chain joins TRBV10-3 and TRBJ2-1; D uncertain. V lost 5 bases to trimming and J lost 9 bases, with 11 bases between them. CDR1 and CDR2 (germline): ENHRY, SYGVKD. This CDR3 has 12 amino acids. The CDR3 DNA is TGTGCCATCAGTCGCGAGTTAGCTGAGCAGTTCTTC. This translates into CAISRELAEQFF.

The table lists this clonotype with a few counts. This chain joins TRBV24-1 and TRBJ1-5; D unresolved. Trimming left V 9 bases short and J 0 bases short, with 11 bases between. Per germline, CDR1 KGHDR and CDR2 SFDVKD. This CDR3 region has 14 residues. Written as DNA, the CDR3 is TGTGCCACCCCTCGAGGTTATAGCAATCAGCCCCAGCATTTT. Translated, it gives CATPRGYSNQPQHF.

The V gene is TRBV4-1, the J gene TRBJ2-2, with D possibly matching TRBD2 (6 bases). Germline CDR1 MGHRA, CDR2 YSYEKL. The V gene lost 8 bases and the J gene lost 1 base, with 17 bases spanning the gap. CDR3 length: 16 amino acids. CDR3 in DNA: TGCGCCAGCGCCCAAGTACGGGGGATGAACACCGGGGAGCTGTTTTTT. Translated, it gives CASAQVRGMNTGELFF.

This clonotype has a handful of counts. J is TRBJ1-4 and V is TRBV7-2, with 7 bases fitting TRBD1. The trim removed 1 base at V and 4 bases at J, leaving 6 bases unmatched. This CDR3 comprises 16 residues. CDR1 and CDR2 from the germline V gene are SGHTA and FQGNSA. The CDR3 here is CASSLVGQRDNEKLFF. The CDR3 DNA is TGTGCCAGCAGCTTAGTGGGACAGCGAGATAATGAAAAACTGTTTTTT.

The J gene is TRBJ2-1, the V gene TRBV24-1; D possibly corresponds to TRBD2 (5 bases). The closer fit of TRBJ2-7 to the DNA end suggests the J call may be wrong. Germline V CDR1 and CDR2: KGHDR, SFDVKD. The CDR3 sequence is 15 residues long. The CDR3 protein is CATSGGGSSYNEQYF. CDR3 DNA sequence: TGTGCCACCAGTGGGGGTGGGAGCTCCTACAATGAGCAGTACTTC.

This clonotype was seen only a few times. This may stem from a read error, because a much larger clone lies one nucleotide away. The chain couples TRBV29-1 to TRBJ2-1, with D unclear. Trimming shortened V by 0 bases and J by 8 bases, and 8 bases separated the two germline ends. CDR3 length: 12 amino acids. Germline loops: CDR1 SQVTM, CDR2 ANQGSEA. Here the CDR3 DNA reads TGCAGCGTTGAAGAGCTAAGGGATGAGCAGTTCTTC. It codes for CSVEELRDEQFF.

This chain connects TRBV3-1 to TRBJ2-5; no clear D gene. V lost 1 base and J lost 13, with 16 bases in between. This CDR3 has 13 amino acids. Germline values: CDR1 LGHDT, CDR2 YNNKEL (reference sequence). Written as DNA, the CDR3 is TGTGCCAGCAGCCAAGTCGTCAGCGACGAGCGGTACTTC. Protein sequence: CASSQVVSDERYF.

At least ten counts were recorded for this clonotype. The chain is built from TRBV27 and TRBJ2-6; 7 bases agree with TRBD1. Trimming removed 6 bases from V and 2 bases from J; junction bases left unmatched: 10. Per the germline V gene, CDR1 is MNHEY and CDR2 is SMNVEV (reference sequence). The CDR3 sequence is 17 residues long. The CDR3 DNA follows: TGTGCCAGCAGAAACACAGGGGTATCAACTGGGGCCAACGTCCTGACTTTC. Its protein is CASRNTGVSTGANVLTF.

In this sample, this clonotype turned up a few times. CDR3 in amino acids: CASSVVAGFEQYF. CDR3 DNA sequence: TGTGCCAGCAGCGTAGTAGCAGGGTTCGAGCAGTACTTC. The chain recombines TRBV9 with TRBJ2-5, with a possible D match to TRBD1 (5 bases). TRBJ2-7 matches the DNA end more closely, so the J call is doubtful. Germline V CDR1 and CDR2: SGDLS, YYNGEE. The CDR3 has 13 residues.

As regards this clonotype: The junction does not match germline at one end; this may be a read error. The chain recombines TRBV11-2 with TRBJ2-3, with 8 bases lining up with TRBD1. The CDR3 length is 15 residues. Germline V gene sequence: CDR1 SGHAT, CDR2 FQNNGV. In nucleotides, the CDR3 is TGTGCCAGCAGCTTAGACAGGGGGCAGACAGATGCGCAGTATTTT. Protein: CASSLDRGQTDAQYF.

CDR3 sequence (DNA): TGCGCCAGCAGCCAACATCGTGGGCGAGTCCCTGATACGCAGTATTTT. Protein: CASSQHRGRVPDTQYF. V gene TRBV4-3 combines with J gene TRBJ2-3; D call uncertain. This CDR3 contains 16 residues. The germline V gene encodes CDR1 LGHNA and CDR2 YSLEER. V lost 2 bases and J lost 6, with 18 bases in between.

This clonotype has only a few counts. The chain is built from TRBV12-3 or TRBV12-4 and TRBJ1-5, with TRBD1 as a possible D gene (6 bases). With 7 bases removed from V and 3 bases from J, the gap between germline ends came to 19 bases. This CDR3 contains 16 residues. The CDR3 DNA reads TGTGCCAGCACTACTGACTCAGGGGCCAACAATCAGCCCCAGCATTTT. It is translated as CASTTDSGANNQPQHF.

This clonotype was seen a few times. The chain has TRBV20-1 and TRBJ1-5, with D tentatively TRBD1 (5 bases). The germline V gene has CDR1 DFQATT and CDR2 SNEGSKA (reference sequence). The CDR3 sequence is 15 residues long. V lost 0 bases and J 5 bases, leaving 14 bases between the germline ends. The DNA of the CDR3 is TGCAGTGCTAGAGAGTTGGCAGGGAGAGATCAGCCCCAGCATTTT. Translating gives CSARELAGRDQPQHF.

V usage is TRBV6-2 or TRBV6-3 and J usage is TRBJ2-3, with D perhaps matching TRBD1 or TRBD2 (5 bases each). Trimming removed 2 bases from V and 0 bases from J, with 12 bases in between. Germline-derived CDR1 and CDR2 are MNHEY and SVGEGT. The CDR3 consists of 16 residues. This CDR3 reads CASSYGGRTSTDTQYF. CDR3 DNA: TGTGCCAGCAGTTACGGGGGACGGACTAGCACAGATACGCAGTATTTT.

The chain links TRBV5-1 to TRBJ2-7; 7 bases line up with TRBD1. Looked up from germline, CDR1 is SGHRS and CDR2 is YFSETQ. The CDR3 runs 14 residues. The trim removed 7 bases at V and 7 bases at J, leaving 14 bases unmatched. This CDR3 is CASHRQGSDNEQYF. In DNA, the CDR3 is TGCGCCAGCCACCGACAGGGAAGCGACAATGAGCAGTACTTC.

Here the CDR3 reads CASSPRRPLYEQYF. DNA of the CDR3: TGTGCCAGCAGTCCCCGTCGACCCTTATACGAGCAGTACTTC. The V and J genes are TRBV28 and TRBJ2-7; D gene ambiguous. The V gene lost 5 bases and the J gene lost 4 bases, with 15 bases spanning the gap. The CDR3 is 14 residues long. Germline V gene lookup returns CDR1 MDHEN and CDR2 SYDVKM.